A single sample gave rise to the 7 T cell receptor beta chains below, sequenced in a study of OX40 agonist ivuxolimab in advanced cancers. TCRdb's table, derived via immunoSEQ multiplex PCR, lists solely in-frame clones and lacks some. The sample holds approximately 59,000 clones, about 87% seen once. The sequencing used CD4+ or CD8+ T cells sorted from blood, collected in a trial of the OX40 agonist ivuxolimab. These receptors all come from an adult with an advanced solid tumor such as melanoma, head and neck, liver or kidney cancer.

V usage is TRBV9 and J usage is TRBJ2-6, with D perhaps TRBD2 (5 bases). The CDR3 has 15 amino acids. Germline-derived CDR1 and CDR2 are SGDLS and YYNGEE. V was pared by 0 bases and J by 5 bases, with 9 bases between. As DNA, the CDR3 is TGTGCCAGCAGCGTAGCGGGGTCTCGGGCCAACGTCCTGACTTTC. Protein sequence: CASSVAGSRANVLTF. The full variable domain, rest sourced from reference TRBV9 and TRBJ2-6, is DSGVTQTPKHLITATGQRVTLRCSPRSGDLSVYWYQQSLDQGLQFLIQYYNGEERAKGNILERFSAQQFPDLHSELNLSSLELGDSALYFCASSVAGSRANVLTFGAGSRLTVL.

This clone was found a few times. Other DNA sequences of this sample code for an identical CDR3. This chain connects TRBV4-3 to TRBJ1-4; 7 nucleotides line up with TRBD1. The germline gives CDR1 LGHNA, CDR2 YSLEER. This CDR3 comprises 15 residues. The V segment lost 3 bases and the J segment 7 bases; nucleotides outside the gene matches: 8. CDR3 sequence reads: CASSQADREGEKLFF. The CDR3 DNA reads TGCGCCAGCAGCCAGGCAGACAGGGAAGGTGAAAAACTGTTTTTT.

The chain has TRBV6-1 and TRBJ1-1, with 9 bases matching TRBD1. The J segment lost 1 base and the V segment lost 2 bases, leaving 8 bases of the junction unmatched. This CDR3 comprises 17 residues. The V gene's germline CDR1 is MNHNS and CDR2 SASEGT. This CDR3 is CASSEIRDRATNTEAFF. The CDR3 nucleotides are TGTGCCAGCAGTGAAATCCGGGACAGGGCTACGAACACTGAAGCTTTCTTT.

This sequence joins TRBV5-5 and TRBJ1-1; 7 nucleotides line up with TRBD1. The germline gives CDR1 SGHKS, CDR2 YYEKEE (reference sequence). The CDR3 loop spans 14 amino acids. The V segment lost 4 bases and the J segment 1 base; nucleotides outside the gene matches: 4. The CDR3 loop reads CASSPRDRNTEAFF. In DNA form, the CDR3 reads TGTGCCAGCAGCCCCCGGGACAGGAACACTGAAGCTTTCTTT.

The V and J genes are TRBV5-1 and TRBJ2-1, with 9 bases lining up with TRBD2. CDR1 and CDR2 from the germline V gene are SGHRS and YFSETQ. There are 17 residues in the CDR3. V was pared by 5 bases and J by 10 bases, with 19 bases of the junction left unmatched. CDR3: CASRATVLSGGREEQFF. The DNA for the CDR3 is TGCGCCAGCAGGGCCACCGTTTTGAGCGGGGGGCGGGAAGAGCAGTTCTTC.

V is TRBV5-3 and J is TRBJ2-7, with a possible D match to TRBD2 (6 bases). TRBV5-3 is designated an ORF whose function remains uncertain. The CDR3 is 17 amino acids. Trimming removed 1 base at V and 2 bases at J, with 19 bases between. CDR3 DNA: TGTGCCAGAAGCTTGCCGTTTTCCGGGAGCGACCCCTACGAGCAGTACTTC. Protein sequence: CARSLPFSGSDPYEQYF.

The chain combines TRBV10-3 with TRBJ1-5; 10 bases are shared with TRBD1. Germline V gene data show CDR1 as ENHRY and CDR2 as SYGVKD. After removal of 5 bases from V and 5 bases from J, the junction contained 9 bases not matched to a gene. The CDR3 length is 16 residues. The CDR3 region has the DNA TGTGCCATCAGTTCGCCGGGACAGGGGCTGGATCAGCCCCAGCATTTT. Its translation is CAISSPGQGLDQPQHF.